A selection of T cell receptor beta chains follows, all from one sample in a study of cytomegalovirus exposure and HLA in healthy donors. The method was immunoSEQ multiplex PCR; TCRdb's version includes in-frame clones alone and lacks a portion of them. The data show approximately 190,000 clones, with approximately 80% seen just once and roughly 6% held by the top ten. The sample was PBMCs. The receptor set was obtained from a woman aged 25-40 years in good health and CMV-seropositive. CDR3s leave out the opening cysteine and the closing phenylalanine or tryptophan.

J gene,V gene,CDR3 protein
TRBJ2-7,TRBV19,ASSIDSAKY
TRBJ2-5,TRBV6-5,ASSKGLAETQY
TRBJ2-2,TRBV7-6,ASSPTANTGELF
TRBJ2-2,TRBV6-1,ASRGQGARTGELF
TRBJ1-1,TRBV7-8,ASSLRTAGGTEAF
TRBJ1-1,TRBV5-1,ASSLRPGSMNTEAF
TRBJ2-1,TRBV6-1,ASSEPRDLPNNEQF
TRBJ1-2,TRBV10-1,ASSGGFGYT
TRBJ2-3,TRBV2,ASSGVTDTQY
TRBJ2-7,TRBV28,TSTAGAHEQY
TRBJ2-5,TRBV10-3,AAGQFQETQY
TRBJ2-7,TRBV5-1,ASSRGISYEQY
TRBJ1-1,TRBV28,ASSRNTEAF
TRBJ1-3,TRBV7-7,ASSVDRAIGNTIY
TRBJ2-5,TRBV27,ASSRDYFQETQY
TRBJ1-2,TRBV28,ASSLIQAQTDGYT
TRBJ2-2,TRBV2,ASSETLAGGPGIGELF
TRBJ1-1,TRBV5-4,ASRDNRGLRNTEAF
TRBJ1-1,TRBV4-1,ASSQVSGFEAF
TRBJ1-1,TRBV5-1,ATHEGLENTEAF
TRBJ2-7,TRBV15,ATSRGQGAGYEQY
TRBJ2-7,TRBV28,ASSTGQGLYEQY
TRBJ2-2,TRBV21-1,ASSTLGGRSRGTGELF
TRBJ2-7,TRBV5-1,ASSSGTNLYEQY
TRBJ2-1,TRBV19,ASQALSGYNEQF
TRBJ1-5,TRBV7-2,ASSYSGEPQH
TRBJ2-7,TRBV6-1,ASSVRASGDHLPY
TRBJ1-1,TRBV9,ASSVVGTANTEAF
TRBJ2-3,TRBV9,ASTKSSGGSTDTQY
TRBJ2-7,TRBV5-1,ASSLSGTSGYEQY
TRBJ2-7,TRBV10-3,AISETSGNEQY
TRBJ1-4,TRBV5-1,ASTREGNEKLF
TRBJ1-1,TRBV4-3,ASSQDPGQITEAF
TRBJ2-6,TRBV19,ASSPLTGGSGANVLT
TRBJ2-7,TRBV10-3,AIRNPRDRADEQY
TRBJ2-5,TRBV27,ASQSLGGQETQY
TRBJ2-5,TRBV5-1,ASSLPGQYQETQY
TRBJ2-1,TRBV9,ASSTPRGTSDDEQF
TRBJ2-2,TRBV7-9,SSSPSYGANTGELF
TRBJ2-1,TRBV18,ASSPGTSGLF
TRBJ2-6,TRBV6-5,AIGQGHSGANVLT
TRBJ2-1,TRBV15,ATSSFAVVGNEQF
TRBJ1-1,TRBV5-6,ASSLEAGRLTEAF
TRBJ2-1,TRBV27,ASSFISGQGNEQF
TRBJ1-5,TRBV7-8,ASSQTGSFNQPQH
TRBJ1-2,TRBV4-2,ASSQFTGDYGYT
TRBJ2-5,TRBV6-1,ASSYGETQY
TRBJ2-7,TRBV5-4,ASSLAGDAYEQY
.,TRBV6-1,ASRDQDRGLHEQY
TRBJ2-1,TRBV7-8,ASSLAVAGVDEQF
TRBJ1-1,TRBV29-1,SAKGGAGWVNTEAF